The 10 T cell receptor beta chains given below trace back to one sample, sequenced in a study of Graves' ophthalmopathy and Graves' hyperthyroidism (dated by TCRdb to 2017 to 2018). The sequencer listed for this sample is Illumina HiSeq 2000. For repertoire sequencing, TCR beta CDR3 regions were amplified from RNA transcripts. A first-round RT-PCR used HTBI primers with the Qiagen OneStep RT-PCR kit, followed by a second-round multiplex PCR, size selection and purification. In TCRdb, the public reads were trimmed at Q25 with fastp and aligned with MiXCR, with productive beta chains retained. Rows are unified per CDR3 protein, each entry keeping the most common DNA and genes. For this sample there are approximately 160,000 distinct CDR3 sequences; more than 30% appear just once. The ten largest clonotypes hold around 5.5% of the sample. Sequenced sample: peripheral blood. The receptor source for this set is a woman between 40 and 55 years old with Graves' ophthalmopathy. Donor details come from another sample of the same person, matched by shared clones.

This sequence joins TRBV7-8 and TRBJ2-7; D is perhaps TRBD1 or TRBD2 (6 bases each). CDR3 length equals 14 residues. Trimming took 6 bases from V and 2 from J, leaving 14 bases between them. Germline V gene sequence: CDR1 SGHVS, CDR2 FQNEAQ. In DNA, the CDR3 is TGTGCCAGCAGACCCACGGGGGCCGCCTACGAGCAGTACTTC. It codes for CASRPTGAAYEQYF.

This clonotype has at least ten counts. The chain joins TRBV27 to TRBJ2-2, with a tentative D call TRBD1 (5 bases). This CDR3 comprises 15 residues. V lost 6 bases and J 6 bases, leaving 17 bases between the germline ends. The germline V gene encodes CDR1 MNHEY and CDR2 SMNVEV (reference sequence). As DNA, the CDR3 is TGTGCCAGCAGGGGGCTTTTCTCTCTCGCCGGGGAGCTGTTTTTT. This gives the protein CASRGLFSLAGELFF.

This clonotype has ten or more counts. The rearrangement joins TRBV20-1 to TRBJ1-5; D is perhaps TRBD1 (5 bases). The CDR3 spans 14 residues. Per germline, CDR1 DFQATT and CDR2 SNEGSKA (reference sequence). Between the trimmed V and J ends, which lost 7 bases and 0 bases, there was a span of 13 bases. CDR3 sequence (DNA): TGCAGTGTTGGGGCAGGGCATAGCAATCAGCCCCAGCATTTT. It translates to CSVGAGHSNQPQHF.

The chain employs TRBV28 and TRBJ1-1; D gene uncertain. The length of the CDR3 is 15 residues. The germline gives CDR1 MDHEN, CDR2 SYDVKM. Trimming removed 3 bases from V and 1 base from J, with 12 bases in between. The CDR3 region has the DNA TGTGCCAGCAGTTTTCCGGCAGACTCGAACACTGAAGCTTTCTTT. Translating it yields CASSFPADSNTEAFF. Full variable domain (remainder filled in from reference TRBV28 and TRBJ1-1): DVKVTQSSRYLVKRTGEKVFLECVQDMDHENMFWYRQDPGLGLRLIYFSYDVKMKEKGDIPEGYSVSREKKERFSLILESASTNQTSMYLCASSFPADSNTEAFFGQGTRLTVV.

The chain uses TRBV6-5 and TRBJ1-1, with D unresolved. This CDR3 comprises 15 residues. Germline lookup yields CDR1 MNHEY and CDR2 SVGAGI. The germline V and J ends were trimmed by 1 base and 0 bases, with 9 bases remaining between them. CDR3 region: CASSYYGGMNTEAFF. CDR3 DNA: TGTGCCAGCAGTTACTACGGCGGAATGAACACTGAAGCTTTCTTT.

This clonotype has just a few counts. This chain connects TRBV6-2 or TRBV6-3 to TRBJ2-5; 13 positions match TRBD2. The CDR3 spans 18 residues. With V trimmed by 0 bases and J by 5 bases, 9 bases remained unmatched. Germline V lookup: CDR1 MNHEY, CDR2 SVGEGT. This chain's CDR3 is CASSYSHSGLAGSETQYF. Here the CDR3 DNA reads TGTGCCAGCAGTTACTCGCACTCGGGACTAGCGGGATCGGAGACCCAGTACTTC.

J is TRBJ1-1 and V is TRBV18, with 8 nucleotides matching TRBD1. The germline V gene has CDR1 KGHSH and CDR2 LQKENI. With V trimmed by 6 bases and J by 4 bases, 10 bases remained unmatched. The CDR3 is made up of 15 amino acids. The CDR3 DNA reads TGTGCCAGCTCGACTCGGACAGGGCTAGGCACTGAAGCTTTCTTT. Translation gives CASSTRTGLGTEAFF. Drawing the rest from reference TRBV18 and TRBJ1-1, the complete variable domain is NAGVMQNPRHLVRRRGQEARLRCSPMKGHSHVYWYRQLPEEGLKFMVYLQKENIIDESGMPKERFSAEFPKEGPSILRIQQVVRGDSAAYFCASSTRTGLGTEAFFGQGTRLTVV.

This clonotype was counted ten times or more. The V and J genes are TRBV28 and TRBJ1-5; a weak D match, TRBD1 (5 bases). This CDR3 has 13 amino acids. Trimming cost V 7 bases and J 3 bases, with 10 bases left between them. CDR1 and CDR2 (germline): MDHEN, SYDVKM. The CDR3 region is CASNFRVNQPQHF. CDR3 coding DNA: TGTGCCAGCAATTTCAGGGTCAATCAGCCCCAGCATTTT.

This clonotype has at least ten counts. The V gene is TRBV4-3, the J gene TRBJ2-7; D gene uncertain. V was pared by 5 bases and J by 5 bases, with 10 bases between. The CDR3 consists of 12 residues. From germline, CDR1 is LGHNA and CDR2 YSLEER. The CDR3 is CASSSLKNEQYF. The CDR3 nucleotides are TGCGCCAGCAGCTCCCTAAAAAACGAGCAGTACTTC.

The chain uses TRBV30 and TRBJ2-7, with TRBD1 as a possible D gene (6 bases). CDR3 length: 11 amino acids. Trimming pared 4 bases from V and 7 bases from J, leaving 11 bases between. Germline V lookup: CDR1 GTSNPN, CDR2 SVGIG (reference sequence). Written as DNA, the CDR3 is TGTGCCTGGACGCAGGGGAATGAGCAGTACTTC. Translation: CAWTQGNEQYF.